This is a list of T cell receptor beta chains from one sample in a study of glioma-infiltrating T cells. TCRdb fed the multiplex PCR reads into MiXCR, producing one record per CDR3 protein. The sample yields 90,000 or so distinct CDR3 sequences, around 40% seen once. Sequencing was carried out using glioma tissue, nonneoplastic brain tissue, or PBMCs (not recorded which). The receptors derive from a human donor with low-grade glioma or glioblastoma, undergoing nonglioma brain surgery, or in good health (not recorded which). Each CDR3 is given with its conserved first and last residue. Each record gives: D gene, clone size, V gene, CDR3 length, J gene, CDR3 protein, CDR3 DNA. A D gene is named only where the DNA matches it firmly. The size field is filled for only some rows; it gives once, few, many or a size class.

>-|many|TRBV28|14|TRBJ2-4
CASSSGSPGNIQYF
TGTGCCAGCAGTTCTGGTTCCCCGGGAAACATTCAGTACTTC
>-|many|TRBV2|17|TRBJ2-7
CASSLLSGTLSSYEQYF
TGTGCCAGCAGTCTTCTCTCTGGGACACTTTCTTCCTACGAGCAGTACTTC
>TRBD2|many|TRBV19|16|TRBJ2-3
CASSTRLAGLVDTQYF
TGTGCCAGTAGTACGAGACTAGCGGGACTGGTAGATACGCAGTATTTT
>TRBD2|-|TRBV20-1|15|TRBJ2-1
CSASKAGGAPYKQFF
TGCAGTGCTAGTAAGGCGGGAGGGGCTCCCTACAAGCAGTTCTTC
>-|-|TRBV5-4|15|TRBJ2-4
CASSRGGVAKNIQYF
TGTGCCAGCAGCCGAGGGGGAGTAGCCAAAAACATTCAGTACTTC
>-|many|TRBV19|15|TRBJ1-3
CASTTTLRGGNTIYF
TGTGCCAGTACCACGACGCTGCGGGGGGGAAACACCATATATTTT
>-|-|TRBV28|16|TRBJ2-3
CAGSPVPLDPADTQYF
TGTGCCGGCAGTCCCGTCCCCCTCGATCCCGCAGATACGCAGTATTTT
>-|many|TRBV7-3|13|TRBJ2-7
CASSLSGGYEQYF
TGTGCCAGCAGCTTAAGTGGGGGTTACGAGCAGTACTTC
>TRBD2|-|TRBV6-2/TRBV6-3|16|TRBJ2-1
CASSYRLAGGYNEQFF
TGTGCCAGCAGTTACCGGCTGGCGGGAGGATACAATGAGCAGTTCTTC
>TRBD1|-|TRBV19|14|TRBJ2-1
CASSGTGAYNEEFF
TGTGCCAGTAGTGGGACAGGGGCCTACAATGAGGAGTTCTTC